The rows below give T cell receptor beta chains drawn from one sample of a study of T cell responses to AZD1222 COVID-19 vaccine. The table came from immunoSEQ multiplex PCR; TCRdb's copy has only in-frame clones and leaves some out. The sample consists of some 170,000 clones, just under 90% of them appearing once. The sample here was peripheral blood, taken 28 days after the second dose of the MenACWY control vaccine. These receptors all come from an adult who received the MenACWY meningococcal vaccine as a control. CDR3s include the opening cysteine and the closing phenylalanine or tryptophan. The D gene is left open where the match is weak. Expanded clones get a size class; other rows say once, few or many, or leave the size out.

j_call: TRBJ2-3; d_call: NA; clone_size: NA; v_call: TRBV15; cdr3_nt: TGTGCCACCAATAGTGGAAGACGGGACTCCCCTAGCACAGATACGCAGTATTTT; cdr3_aa: CATNSGRRDSPSTDTQYF
j_call: TRBJ2-1; d_call: TRBD1; clone_size: NA; v_call: TRBV27; cdr3_nt: TGTGCCAGCAGCCGAGAACAGGGGGAGAATGAGCAGTTCTTC; cdr3_aa: CASSREQGENEQFF
j_call: TRBJ2-7; d_call: TRBD1; clone_size: NA; v_call: TRBV15; cdr3_nt: TGTGCCACCAGCACGGGACAGACTCCTAACGAGCAGTACTTC; cdr3_aa: CATSTGQTPNEQYF
j_call: TRBJ2-5; d_call: TRBD2; clone_size: NA; v_call: TRBV9; cdr3_nt: TGTGCCAGCAGCGTAGGACTAGCGGGAGAAGAGACCCAGTACTTC; cdr3_aa: CASSVGLAGEETQYF
j_call: TRBJ2-7; d_call: NA; clone_size: NA; v_call: TRBV5-1; cdr3_nt: TGCGCCAGCAGCTTGCCCTACGAGCAGTACTTC; cdr3_aa: CASSLPYEQYF
j_call: TRBJ2-1; d_call: NA; clone_size: NA; v_call: TRBV9; cdr3_nt: TGTGCCAGCAGCTTGGGGGCCGGGTGGAATGAGCAGTTCTTC; cdr3_aa: CASSLGAGWNEQFF
j_call: TRBJ2-7; d_call: TRBD1; clone_size: NA; v_call: TRBV5-4; cdr3_nt: TGTGCCAGCAGCCCGGGACAGCAGGAAACTTACGAGCAGTACTTC; cdr3_aa: CASSPGQQETYEQYF
j_call: TRBJ2-7; d_call: NA; clone_size: few; v_call: TRBV5-1; cdr3_nt: TGCGCCAGCAGCCTGACAAGGTCGATCTACGAGCAGTACTTC; cdr3_aa: CASSLTRSIYEQYF
j_call: TRBJ2-7; d_call: NA; clone_size: NA; v_call: TRBV18; cdr3_nt: TGTGCCAGCTCACCCCGGGACTCCCAAATTGAGCAGTACTTC; cdr3_aa: CASSPRDSQIEQYF
j_call: TRBJ2-7; d_call: NA; clone_size: NA; v_call: TRBV4-1; cdr3_nt: TGCGCCAGCAGCCAAGATATACGGCGGGACCGCCTCCGAACCTACGAGCAGTACTTC; cdr3_aa: CASSQDIRRDRLRTYEQYF
j_call: TRBJ1-2; d_call: NA; clone_size: NA; v_call: TRBV4-3; cdr3_nt: TGCGCCAGCAGCCAGTTCTCGGGGGCTCGGGCGGGGGATGGCTACACCTTC; cdr3_aa: CASSQFSGARAGDGYTF
j_call: TRBJ1-2; d_call: NA; clone_size: many; v_call: TRBV6-5; cdr3_nt: TGTGCCAGCAGTTACTCGATTTCTAACGACAATGGCTACACCTTC; cdr3_aa: CASSYSISNDNGYTF
j_call: TRBJ2-1; d_call: TRBD1; clone_size: once; v_call: TRBV5-1; cdr3_nt: TGCGCCAGCAGCCCGGGACAGGGAAGTGGCAATGAGCAGTTCTTC; cdr3_aa: CASSPGQGSGNEQFF
j_call: TRBJ2-7; d_call: TRBD2; clone_size: once; v_call: TRBV20-1; cdr3_nt: TGCAGTGCTAGTGGACTAGCGGGACCAACGACCTACGAGCAGTACTTC; cdr3_aa: CSASGLAGPTTYEQYF
j_call: TRBJ1-4; d_call: NA; clone_size: NA; v_call: TRBV25-1; cdr3_nt: TGTGCCAGCAGTGTTACCCGGGGCAGCCGTAATGAAAAACTGTTTTTT; cdr3_aa: CASSVTRGSRNEKLFF
j_call: TRBJ1-1; d_call: NA; clone_size: NA; v_call: TRBV4-2; cdr3_nt: TGTGCCAGCAGCCAAGGGGCGAAAATTACTGAAGCTTTCTTT; cdr3_aa: CASSQGAKITEAFF
j_call: TRBJ1-2; d_call: NA; clone_size: NA; v_call: TRBV28; cdr3_nt: TGTGCCAGCAGACACAACAGGGTTTCGCTTCATGGCTACACCTTC; cdr3_aa: CASRHNRVSLHGYTF
j_call: TRBJ1-2; d_call: NA; clone_size: NA; v_call: TRBV19; cdr3_nt: TGTGCCAGTAGTATACCCGGGGATATGGGCTACACCTTC; cdr3_aa: CASSIPGDMGYTF
j_call: TRBJ1-4; d_call: NA; clone_size: once; v_call: TRBV9; cdr3_nt: TGTGCCAGCAGCGTAGTAGGTGAAGGGGAAAAACTGTTTTTT; cdr3_aa: CASSVVGEGEKLFF
j_call: TRBJ2-1; d_call: NA; clone_size: NA; v_call: TRBV30; cdr3_nt: TGTGCCTGGAACAGGGCTTACTACAATGAGCAGTTCTTC; cdr3_aa: CAWNRAYYNEQFF
j_call: TRBJ2-7; d_call: NA; clone_size: NA; v_call: TRBV6-1; cdr3_nt: TGTGCCAGCAGTGAATCACATAACCCTGCCTACGAGCAGTACTTC; cdr3_aa: CASSESHNPAYEQYF
j_call: TRBJ2-5; d_call: NA; clone_size: NA; v_call: TRBV7-8; cdr3_nt: TGTGCCAGCAGCCAGGGGCGGGAGACCCAGTACTTC; cdr3_aa: CASSQGRETQYF
j_call: TRBJ2-7; d_call: NA; clone_size: once; v_call: TRBV5-1; cdr3_nt: TGCGCCAGCAGCTTTCCAGGGAGCTCCTACGAGCAGTACTTC; cdr3_aa: CASSFPGSSYEQYF
j_call: TRBJ2-7; d_call: NA; clone_size: NA; v_call: TRBV7-9; cdr3_nt: TGTGCCAGCAACCGGGACATTGGGGGGGCCCGGGAGCAGTACTTC; cdr3_aa: CASNRDIGGAREQYF
j_call: TRBJ2-2; d_call: TRBD2; clone_size: NA; v_call: TRBV5-4; cdr3_nt: TGTGCCAGCAGCCCGGGACTAGCGGGGAGGGTCACCGGGGAGCTGTTTTTT; cdr3_aa: CASSPGLAGRVTGELFF
j_call: TRBJ2-7; d_call: NA; clone_size: NA; v_call: TRBV6-1; cdr3_nt: TGTGCCAGCAGTGAAGTCACGGGTCCGCTTAACGAGCAGTACTTC; cdr3_aa: CASSEVTGPLNEQYF
j_call: TRBJ1-4; d_call: NA; clone_size: NA; v_call: TRBV10-3; cdr3_nt: TGTGCCATCAGTGATCAGGGTTTGAGAGAACTGTTTTTT; cdr3_aa: CAISDQGLRELFF
j_call: TRBJ2-7; d_call: NA; clone_size: NA; v_call: TRBV21-1; cdr3_nt: TGTGCCAGCAGCATCAAGGGTGGGACAGGGGTGTTAGGACTAGCGGCCTACGAGCAGTACTTC; cdr3_aa: CASSIKGGTGVLGLAAYEQYF
j_call: TRBJ1-4; d_call: NA; clone_size: NA; v_call: TRBV5-1; cdr3_nt: TGCGCCAGCAGCTTGGGGACCGGGAATGAAAAACTGTTTTTT; cdr3_aa: CASSLGTGNEKLFF
j_call: TRBJ1-4; d_call: NA; clone_size: NA; v_call: TRBV10-3; cdr3_nt: TGTGCCATCAGTCGCGAGGGCCGTAATGAAAAACTGTTTTTT; cdr3_aa: CAISREGRNEKLFF
j_call: TRBJ1-2; d_call: NA; clone_size: NA; v_call: TRBV7-9; cdr3_nt: TGTGCCAGCAGCTTAGGCCAGGGTGTGGGCTATGGCTACACCTTC; cdr3_aa: CASSLGQGVGYGYTF
j_call: TRBJ1-1; d_call: NA; clone_size: NA; v_call: TRBV29-1; cdr3_nt: TGCAGCGTTGAAGTTGGGCAGGCACGATTCGAAGCTTTCTTT; cdr3_aa: CSVEVGQARFEAFF
j_call: TRBJ1-4; d_call: NA; clone_size: once; v_call: TRBV30; cdr3_nt: TGTGCCTGGAGTCCTAATGAAAAACTGTTTTTT; cdr3_aa: CAWSPNEKLFF
j_call: TRBJ1-5; d_call: NA; clone_size: NA; v_call: TRBV19; cdr3_nt: TGTGCCAGTAGGCACCAGAAAAATCAGCCCCAGCATTTT; cdr3_aa: CASRHQKNQPQHF
j_call: TRBJ1-2; d_call: NA; clone_size: few; v_call: TRBV5-1; cdr3_nt: TGCGCCAGCAGCTTGGCCACGGGTTCGGGCTACACCTTC; cdr3_aa: CASSLATGSGYTF
j_call: TRBJ1-2; d_call: NA; clone_size: NA; v_call: TRBV19; cdr3_nt: TGTGCCAGTAGTATAGCCTTGGGGCGAGAAATCGGCTACACCTTC; cdr3_aa: CASSIALGREIGYTF
j_call: TRBJ2-5; d_call: TRBD1; clone_size: NA; v_call: TRBV28; cdr3_nt: TGTGCCAGCAGTTTTCCGGGACAGGGGCAAGAGACCCAGTACTTC; cdr3_aa: CASSFPGQGQETQYF
j_call: TRBJ1-2; d_call: TRBD1; clone_size: NA; v_call: TRBV5-4; cdr3_nt: TGTGCCAGCAGCTTGGGACAGGGTGTGCCCTATGGCTACACCTTC; cdr3_aa: CASSLGQGVPYGYTF
j_call: TRBJ2-7; d_call: TRBD2; clone_size: NA; v_call: TRBV28; cdr3_nt: TGTGCCAGCAGTTCCAGCGGGAGGGTCTCCTACGAGCAGTACTTC; cdr3_aa: CASSSSGRVSYEQYF
j_call: TRBJ2-5; d_call: TRBD2; clone_size: NA; v_call: TRBV18; cdr3_nt: TGTGCCAGCTCATCCGGACTAGCGGTACAAGAGACCCAGTACTTC; cdr3_aa: CASSSGLAVQETQYF
j_call: TRBJ2-1; d_call: TRBD2; clone_size: NA; v_call: TRBV20-1; cdr3_nt: TGCAGTGCTAGTATCCAGCGGGAGACCTCGTCCTACAATGAGCAGTTCTTC; cdr3_aa: CSASIQRETSSYNEQFF
j_call: TRBJ2-7; d_call: TRBD2; clone_size: NA; v_call: TRBV11-3; cdr3_nt: TGTGCCAGCAGCCGCGGACTAGTGGAAGCCGAGCAGTACTTC; cdr3_aa: CASSRGLVEAEQYF
j_call: TRBJ2-7; d_call: NA; clone_size: NA; v_call: TRBV30; cdr3_nt: TGTGCCTGGAGTAAACCGGGCCTAAACTACGAGCAGTACTTC; cdr3_aa: CAWSKPGLNYEQYF
j_call: TRBJ2-4; d_call: NA; clone_size: NA; v_call: TRBV3-1/TRBV3-2; cdr3_nt: TGTGCCAGCAGCCAAGATCGGACAGCGGGCATTCAGTACTTC; cdr3_aa: CASSQDRTAGIQYF
j_call: TRBJ2-1; d_call: TRBD2; clone_size: NA; v_call: TRBV10-3; cdr3_nt: TGTGCCATCAGTATAGGACTAGCGGGGGACAATGAGCAGTTCTTC; cdr3_aa: CAISIGLAGDNEQFF
j_call: TRBJ1-1; d_call: NA; clone_size: NA; v_call: TRBV14; cdr3_nt: TGTGCCAGCAGCCAAGATTACTGGGGAGTGAACACTGAAGCTTTCTTT; cdr3_aa: CASSQDYWGVNTEAFF
j_call: TRBJ2-1; d_call: NA; clone_size: once; v_call: TRBV29-1; cdr3_nt: TGCAGGGCGCTGGGGGCGAGAAATGAGCAGTTCTTC; cdr3_aa: CRALGARNEQFF
j_call: TRBJ2-5; d_call: TRBD2; clone_size: NA; v_call: TRBV19; cdr3_nt: TGTGCCAGTAGTATGACTAGCGGGAGGGATGACCAGTACTTC; cdr3_aa: CASSMTSGRDDQYF
j_call: TRBJ1-5; d_call: TRBD1; clone_size: NA; v_call: TRBV28; cdr3_nt: TGTGCCAGCAGCCCCCGGACAGGAGGGGTGGAGCCCCAGCATTTT; cdr3_aa: CASSPRTGGVEPQHF
j_call: TRBJ1-3; d_call: NA; clone_size: NA; v_call: TRBV18; cdr3_nt: TGTGCCAGCTCACCAAGCGGCAACTCTGGAAACACCATATATTTT; cdr3_aa: CASSPSGNSGNTIYF
j_call: TRBJ2-6; d_call: NA; clone_size: NA; v_call: TRBV19; cdr3_nt: TGTGCCAGTAGCGACTCTCTACTCTCTGGGGCCAACGTCCTGACTTTC; cdr3_aa: CASSDSLLSGANVLTF
j_call: TRBJ2-7; d_call: NA; clone_size: NA; v_call: TRBV7-2; cdr3_nt: TGTGCCAGCAGCTGGGTCCGGGGCTACGAGCAGTACTTC; cdr3_aa: CASSWVRGYEQYF
j_call: TRBJ2-7; d_call: NA; clone_size: NA; v_call: TRBV7-9; cdr3_nt: TGTGCCAGCAGCTTAGCGGAATACTCCTACGAGCAGTACTTC; cdr3_aa: CASSLAEYSYEQYF
j_call: TRBJ1-2; d_call: NA; clone_size: once; v_call: TRBV28; cdr3_nt: TGTGCCAGCAGTTCCGTACCGGGACCGATTAACTATGGCTACACCTTC; cdr3_aa: CASSSVPGPINYGYTF
j_call: TRBJ2-7; d_call: NA; clone_size: NA; v_call: TRBV4-3; cdr3_nt: TGCGCCAGCAGCCAAGAGGTTCTGGGCCGGGGCTCCTACGAGCAGTACTTC; cdr3_aa: CASSQEVLGRGSYEQYF
j_call: TRBJ1-4; d_call: TRBD1; clone_size: NA; v_call: TRBV4-2; cdr3_nt: TGTGCCAGCAGTCTTAGCCAACAGGGGGACGAAAAACTGTTTTTT; cdr3_aa: CASSLSQQGDEKLFF
j_call: TRBJ1-2; d_call: NA; clone_size: NA; v_call: TRBV5-1; cdr3_nt: TGCGCCAGCAGCTTGGTTCCTGACTCGGGAGGCTACACCTTC; cdr3_aa: CASSLVPDSGGYTF
j_call: TRBJ1-6; d_call: TRBD1; clone_size: NA; v_call: TRBV6-5; cdr3_nt: TGTGCCAGCAGAACACAGGGGGCGATTTCACCCCTCCACTTT; cdr3_aa: CASRTQGAISPLHF
j_call: TRBJ2-2; d_call: NA; clone_size: NA; v_call: TRBV27; cdr3_nt: TGTGCCAGCACCCGAGGGACTTTAGTCACCGGGGAGCTGTTTTTT; cdr3_aa: CASTRGTLVTGELFF